This T cell receptor beta chain was retrieved from a study of control samples from healthy donors and cancer patients. The CDR3 has 17 amino acids. Germline trimming cut 1 base from V and 6 bases from J; bases unmatched to any gene: 9. Germline lookup yields CDR1 SGHDN and CDR2 FVKESK. Generated by immunoSEQ multiplex PCR, the TCRdb table keeps only in-frame clones and is missing some. The table lists some 210,000 clones, 90% to 95% of them singletons. The chain joins TRBV14 to TRBJ2-1, with 10 bases fitting TRBD2. Sequencing used blood. This clonotype was sampled from a man aged 30 to 39 in good health. The chain's CDR3 is CASSQGWIAGGGNEQFF. The CDR3 DNA reads as TGTGCCAGCAGCCAAGGATGGATAGCGGGGGGTGGCAATGAGCAGTTCTTC.